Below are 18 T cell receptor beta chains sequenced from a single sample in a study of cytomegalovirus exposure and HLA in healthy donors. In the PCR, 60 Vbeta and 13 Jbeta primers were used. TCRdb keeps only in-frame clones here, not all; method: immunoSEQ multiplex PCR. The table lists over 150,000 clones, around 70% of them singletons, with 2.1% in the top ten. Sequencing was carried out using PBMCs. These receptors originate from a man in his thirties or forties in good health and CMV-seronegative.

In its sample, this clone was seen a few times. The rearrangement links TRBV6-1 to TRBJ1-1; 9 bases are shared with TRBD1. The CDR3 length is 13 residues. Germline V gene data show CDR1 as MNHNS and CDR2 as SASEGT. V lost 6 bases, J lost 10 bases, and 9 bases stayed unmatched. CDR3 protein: CASRELTGGRAFF. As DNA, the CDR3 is TGTGCCAGCAGGGAACTTACAGGGGGCAGAGCTTTCTTT.

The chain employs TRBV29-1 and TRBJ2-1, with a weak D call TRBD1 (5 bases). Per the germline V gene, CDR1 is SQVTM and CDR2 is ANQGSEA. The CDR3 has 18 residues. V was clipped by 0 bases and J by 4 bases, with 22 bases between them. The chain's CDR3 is CSVEDLDFLRVNYNEQFF. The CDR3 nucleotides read TGCAGCGTTGAAGATTTGGATTTCCTCAGGGTTAATTACAATGAGCAGTTCTTC.

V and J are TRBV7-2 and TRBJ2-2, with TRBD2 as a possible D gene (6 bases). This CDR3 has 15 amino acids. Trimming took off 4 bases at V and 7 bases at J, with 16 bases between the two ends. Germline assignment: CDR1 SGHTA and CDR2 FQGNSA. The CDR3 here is CASSSSVGGGGELFF. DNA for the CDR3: TGTGCCAGCAGCTCAAGCGTGGGGGGAGGCGGGGAGCTGTTTTTT.

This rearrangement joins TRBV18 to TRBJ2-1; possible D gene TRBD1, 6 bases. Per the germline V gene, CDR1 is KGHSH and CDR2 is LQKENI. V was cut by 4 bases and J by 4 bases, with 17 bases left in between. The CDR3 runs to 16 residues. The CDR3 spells CASSLGAGQGYNEQFF. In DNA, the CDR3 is TGTGCCAGCTCACTAGGCGCTGGGCAGGGGTACAATGAGCAGTTCTTC.

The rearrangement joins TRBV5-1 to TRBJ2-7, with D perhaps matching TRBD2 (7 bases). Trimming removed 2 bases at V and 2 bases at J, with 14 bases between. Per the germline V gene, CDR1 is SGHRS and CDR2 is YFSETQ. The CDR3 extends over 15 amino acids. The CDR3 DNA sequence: TGCGCCAGCAGCTTTGGCGGGGGCCTCACCTACGAGCAGTACTTC. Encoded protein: CASSFGGGLTYEQYF.

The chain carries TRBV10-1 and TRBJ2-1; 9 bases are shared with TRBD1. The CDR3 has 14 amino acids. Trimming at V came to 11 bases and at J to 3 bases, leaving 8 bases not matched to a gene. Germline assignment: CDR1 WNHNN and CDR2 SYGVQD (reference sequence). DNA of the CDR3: TGCGCCCGGGACCCGGGACAGGGCTACAATGAGCAGTTCTTC. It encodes CARDPGQGYNEQFF.

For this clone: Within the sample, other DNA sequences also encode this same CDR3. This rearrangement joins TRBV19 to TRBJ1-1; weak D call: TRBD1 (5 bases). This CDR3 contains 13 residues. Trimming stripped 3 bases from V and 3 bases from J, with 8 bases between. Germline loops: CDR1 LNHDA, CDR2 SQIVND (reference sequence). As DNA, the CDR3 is TGTGCCAGTAGTATTAAAGGGGACACTGAAGCTTTCTTT. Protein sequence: CASSIKGDTEAFF.

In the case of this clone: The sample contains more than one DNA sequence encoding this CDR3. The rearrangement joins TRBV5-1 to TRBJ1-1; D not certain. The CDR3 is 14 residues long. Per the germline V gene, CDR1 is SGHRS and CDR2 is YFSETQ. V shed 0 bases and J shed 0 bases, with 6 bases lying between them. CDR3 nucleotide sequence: TGCGCCAGCAGCTTGGCCGGGATGAACACTGAAGCTTTCTTT. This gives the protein CASSLAGMNTEAFF. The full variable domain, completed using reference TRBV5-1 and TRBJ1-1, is KAGVTQTPRYLIKTRGQQVTLSCSPISGHRSVSWYQQTPGQGLQFLFEYFSETQRNKGNFPGRFSGRQFSNSRSEMNVSTLELGDSALYLCASSLAGMNTEAFFGQGTRLTVV.

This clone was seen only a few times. CDR3 region: CASSVPSQTQYF. The CDR3 DNA follows: TGTGCCAGCAGTGTGCCATCCCAGACGCAGTATTTT. This chain connects TRBV6-1 to TRBJ2-3; D gene unclear. The CDR3 is made up of 12 amino acids. Trimming left V 4 bases short and J 9 bases short, with 11 bases between. CDR1 and CDR2 (germline): MNHNS, SASEGT.

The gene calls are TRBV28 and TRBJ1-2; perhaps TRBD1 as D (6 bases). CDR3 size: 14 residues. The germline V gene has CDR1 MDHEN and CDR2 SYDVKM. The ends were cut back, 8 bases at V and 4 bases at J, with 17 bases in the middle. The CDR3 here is CASLNPGQFYGYTF. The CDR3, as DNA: TGTGCCAGCTTAAACCCGGGACAATTCTATGGCTACACCTTC.

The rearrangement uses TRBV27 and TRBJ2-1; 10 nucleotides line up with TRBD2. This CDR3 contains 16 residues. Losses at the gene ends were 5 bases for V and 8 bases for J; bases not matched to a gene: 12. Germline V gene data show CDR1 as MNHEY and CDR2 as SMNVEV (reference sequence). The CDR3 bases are TGTGCCAGCAGTCACGACCTAGCGGGGGTAGGCGATGAGCAGTTCTTC. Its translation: CASSHDLAGVGDEQFF.

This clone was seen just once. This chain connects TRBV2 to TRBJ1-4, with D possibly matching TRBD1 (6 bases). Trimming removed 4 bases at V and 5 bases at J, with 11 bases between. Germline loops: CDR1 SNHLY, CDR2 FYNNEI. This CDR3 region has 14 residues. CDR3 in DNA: TGTGCCAGCAGTGGACTGGGGGCAAATGAAAAACTGTTTTTT. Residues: CASSGLGANEKLFF.

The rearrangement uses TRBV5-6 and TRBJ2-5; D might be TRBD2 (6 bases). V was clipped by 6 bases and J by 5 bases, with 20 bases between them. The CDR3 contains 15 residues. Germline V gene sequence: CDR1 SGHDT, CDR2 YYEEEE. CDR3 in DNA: TGTGCCAGCACCTTATTGACCCAGGCGGGGGAGACCCAGTACTTC. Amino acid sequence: CASTLLTQAGETQYF. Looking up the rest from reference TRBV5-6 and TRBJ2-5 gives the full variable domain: DAGVTQSPTHLIKTRGQQVTLRCSPKSGHDTVSWYQQALGQGPQFIFQYYEEEERQRGNFPDRFSGHQFPNYSSELNVNALLLGDSALYLCASTLLTQAGETQYFGPGTRLLVL.

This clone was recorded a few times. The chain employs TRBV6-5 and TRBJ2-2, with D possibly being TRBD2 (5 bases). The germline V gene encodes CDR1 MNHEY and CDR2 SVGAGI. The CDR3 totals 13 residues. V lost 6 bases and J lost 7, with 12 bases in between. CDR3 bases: TGTGCCAGCAGCTGGACCGGGAACGGGGAGCTGTTTTTT. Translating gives CASSWTGNGELFF.

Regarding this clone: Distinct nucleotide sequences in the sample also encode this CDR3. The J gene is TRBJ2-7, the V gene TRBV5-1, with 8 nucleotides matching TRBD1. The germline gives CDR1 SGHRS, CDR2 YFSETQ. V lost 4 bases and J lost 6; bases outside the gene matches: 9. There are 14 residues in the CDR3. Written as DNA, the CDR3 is TGCGCCAGCAGCCCCGGGACAGGCACCTTCGAGCAGTACTTC. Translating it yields CASSPGTGTFEQYF.

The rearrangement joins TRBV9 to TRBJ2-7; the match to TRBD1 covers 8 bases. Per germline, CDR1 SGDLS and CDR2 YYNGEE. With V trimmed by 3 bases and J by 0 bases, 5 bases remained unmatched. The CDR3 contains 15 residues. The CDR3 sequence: CASSAGQGNSYEQYF. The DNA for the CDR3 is TGTGCCAGCAGCGCAGGACAGGGTAACTCCTACGAGCAGTACTTC.

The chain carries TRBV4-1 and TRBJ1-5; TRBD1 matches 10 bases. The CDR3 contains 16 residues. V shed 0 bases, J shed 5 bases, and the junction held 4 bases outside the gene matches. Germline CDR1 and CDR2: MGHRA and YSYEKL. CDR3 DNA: TGCGCCAGCAGCCAAGATTGGGGACAGGGGTATCAGCCCCAGCATTTT. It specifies CASSQDWGQGYQPQHF.

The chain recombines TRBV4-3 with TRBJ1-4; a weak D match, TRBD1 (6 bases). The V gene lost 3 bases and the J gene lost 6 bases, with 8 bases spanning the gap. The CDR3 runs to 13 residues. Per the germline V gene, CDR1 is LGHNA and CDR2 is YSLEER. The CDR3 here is CASSHAGDEKLFF. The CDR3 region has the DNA TGCGCCAGCAGCCATGCAGGGGATGAAAAACTGTTTTTT.